This is a list of T cell receptor beta chains from one sample in a study of blood T cell repertoires in COVID-19. Sequencing was performed with immunoSEQ multiplex PCR; in TCRdb, only in-frame clones are kept and a portion is missing. There are over 95,000 clones in the sample; about 85% occur only once, and approximately 13% lies in the top ten. The specimen was peripheral blood. These receptors came from a human donor in a cohort sampled during active COVID-19. Both conserved end residues are trimmed from each CDR3. Each record gives: clone size, J gene, D gene, V gene, CDR3 protein. The D gene is left open where the match is weak. The size of a clone is reported for some rows only, either as once, few or many, or as a class for expanded clones.

size: -
J: TRBJ1-4
D: -
V: TRBV4-3
CDR3: ASSQGSGRGEKLF

size: -
J: TRBJ1-5
D: -
V: TRBV29-1
CDR3: SVDGGTLADQPQH

size: -
J: TRBJ1-3
D: TRBD1
V: TRBV18
CDR3: ASSPRTGAIPGNTIY

size: -
J: TRBJ2-3
D: TRBD1
V: TRBV11-2
CDR3: ASSLGPTGGQDTQY

size: -
J: TRBJ2-1
D: TRBD2
V: TRBV24-1
CDR3: ATSDDTSGTRGREQF

size: -
J: TRBJ2-3
D: -
V: TRBV19
CDR3: ASSNPGVGTDTQY

size: -
J: TRBJ2-7
D: -
V: TRBV5-1
CDR3: ASSLSGSPLEQY

size: once
J: TRBJ2-2
D: TRBD2
V: TRBV5-5
CDR3: ASSLRGLAGNTGELF

size: -
J: TRBJ2-2
D: TRBD1
V: TRBV28
CDR3: ASSLYRGTGELF

size: -
J: TRBJ1-2
D: TRBD1
V: TRBV11-2
CDR3: ASSPWTGDYGYT

size: -
J: TRBJ1-5
D: -
V: TRBV24-1
CDR3: ATGGTRDQPQH

size: -
J: TRBJ1-5
D: -
V: TRBV6-2/TRBV6-3
CDR3: ASSLGDMSNQPQH

size: -
J: TRBJ2-1
D: -
V: TRBV4-3
CDR3: ASSQEGDYNEQF

size: -
J: TRBJ1-2
D: -
V: TRBV5-1
CDR3: ASSLDSYYGYT

size: -
J: TRBJ1-2
D: -
V: TRBV12-3/TRBV12-4
CDR3: ASSPRDYGYT

size: -
J: TRBJ1-2
D: TRBD1
V: TRBV4-3
CDR3: ASSQDGTAFYGYT

size: -
J: TRBJ1-2
D: TRBD1
V: TRBV5-4
CDR3: ASSMDRGRNYGYT

size: few
J: TRBJ2-1
D: -
V: TRBV7-9
CDR3: ASTRVEGEQF

size: -
J: TRBJ1-2
D: -
V: TRBV6-5
CDR3: ASSVSGGGKDGYT

size: once
J: TRBJ2-1
D: TRBD1
V: TRBV11-2
CDR3: ASSGTARSYNEQF

size: -
J: TRBJ1-2
D: -
V: TRBV19
CDR3: ASSLWASRDSYT

size: -
J: TRBJ2-1
D: -
V: TRBV9
CDR3: ASSVGGGGLYNEQF

size: -
J: TRBJ2-3
D: TRBD2
V: TRBV10-3
CDR3: ATDTSGGVDTQY

size: -
J: TRBJ1-2
D: -
V: TRBV7-2
CDR3: ASSLAGEGRGYT

size: -
J: TRBJ1-1
D: TRBD1
V: TRBV4-1
CDR3: ASSQDRTGGEAF

size: -
J: TRBJ1-6
D: TRBD1
V: TRBV6-2/TRBV6-3
CDR3: ASSYYRQGKMGSPLH

size: -
J: TRBJ1-2
D: TRBD1
V: TRBV9
CDR3: ASSVLGQGSYGYT

size: few
J: TRBJ2-3
D: -
V: TRBV11-3
CDR3: ASSLGADTQY

size: -
J: TRBJ2-7
D: -
V: TRBV28
CDR3: ASSLSVQGDEQY

size: -
J: TRBJ2-7
D: TRBD1
V: TRBV7-9
CDR3: ASSLADRGFYEQY

size: -
J: TRBJ1-5
D: TRBD1
V: TRBV28
CDR3: ASSRGTGYDQPQH

size: -
J: TRBJ1-2
D: -
V: TRBV30
CDR3: AWSVGVGGYT

size: -
J: TRBJ1-3
D: TRBD1
V: TRBV28
CDR3: ASRPQGAGGNTIY

size: -
J: TRBJ1-4
D: TRBD1
V: TRBV30
CDR3: AGSTGVTMGHNEKLF

size: -
J: TRBJ2-3
D: TRBD2
V: TRBV5-6
CDR3: ASSPLSSGGRDTQY

size: -
J: TRBJ1-2
D: -
V: TRBV19
CDR3: ASTPTGEAYGYT

size: -
J: TRBJ1-3
D: -
V: TRBV4-1
CDR3: ASSRADEIGSGNTIY

size: -
J: TRBJ1-2
D: TRBD1
V: TRBV6-6
CDR3: ASSYLDRGTYGYT

size: once
J: TRBJ2-7
D: TRBD2
V: TRBV10-3
CDR3: IAGDVYEQY

size: -
J: TRBJ2-5
D: -
V: TRBV2
CDR3: ASSGGQGRQETQY

size: -
J: TRBJ2-1
D: -
V: TRBV28
CDR3: ATSRVRDEQF

size: -
J: TRBJ1-2
D: -
V: TRBV6-5
CDR3: ATVDLTGYYGYT

size: few
J: TRBJ2-7
D: -
V: TRBV18
CDR3: ASSPPDRYSYEQY

size: -
J: TRBJ2-1
D: -
V: TRBV6-6
CDR3: ASSYSYLPREQF

size: -
J: TRBJ2-1
D: TRBD2
V: TRBV24-1
CDR3: ATSPRTSLNEQF

size: few
J: TRBJ2-5
D: TRBD1
V: TRBV9
CDR3: ASSAGRDRASETQY

size: -
J: TRBJ2-1
D: TRBD2
V: TRBV28
CDR3: ASSWGLAGSI

size: -
J: TRBJ1-5
D: -
V: TRBV7-2
CDR3: ASSLIAGDGQPQH

size: -
J: TRBJ1-1
D: -
V: TRBV12-5
CDR3: ASGPGQNMNTEAF

size: -
J: TRBJ2-7
D: -
V: TRBV27
CDR3: ASNQGIGSYEQY

size: -
J: TRBJ2-4
D: TRBD1
V: TRBV19
CDR3: ASSIETGGARTKNIQY

size: -
J: TRBJ1-5
D: TRBD1
V: TRBV3-1/TRBV3-2
CDR3: ASSQGTGRQPQH

size: -
J: TRBJ2-7
D: -
V: TRBV6-5
CDR3: ASSYSGGYGEQY

size: -
J: TRBJ1-1
D: -
V: TRBV9
CDR3: ASSVAQGGNTEAF

size: -
J: TRBJ1-5
D: TRBD1
V: TRBV19
CDR3: ASNPDRRYSNQPQH